The T cell receptor (beta chain) described here comes from a study of Ad26.COV2.S vaccination and SARS-CoV-2 variants. The CDR3 totals 13 residues. Trimming pared 2 bases from V and 8 bases from J, leaving 11 bases between. Per the germline V gene, CDR1 is SGHRS and CDR2 is YFSETQ. Method: immunoSEQ multiplex PCR; TCRdb's copy keeps in-frame clones and lacks some. The sample consists of a few hundred thousand clones, over 75% of them appearing once. The treatment here: about 20 received Ad26.COV2.S at low or high dose, single or two shots; about 5 received placebo; per-sample allocation not given. Sampling was performed 63 days after the first vaccine or placebo injection.

The sequence was collected from a person aged 18-65 years who received the Ad26.COV2.S COVID-19 vaccine or a placebo. This sample comprised peripheral blood, obtained in a trial of Ad26.COV2.S vaccine versus placebo. This sequence joins TRBV5-1 and TRBJ2-1, with D hard to call. The CDR3 DNA sequence: TGCGCCAGCAGCTTACGACCGCCCCATGAGCAGTTCTTC. Amino acid sequence: CASSLRPPHEQFF.